The rows below give T cell receptor beta chains drawn from one sample of a study of PD-L1 blockade in urothelial cancer. Method: immunoSEQ multiplex PCR; TCRdb's copy keeps in-frame clones and lacks some. The table records about 130,000 clones, 70% to 85% of them present only once. Here the sequenced sample was PBMCs, taken around atezolizumab (anti-PD-L1) treatment. The receptors stem from a middle-aged man with urothelial cancer. Each CDR3 is given with its conserved first and last residue. A D gene is named only where the DNA matches it firmly. Rows may omit the clone size; those that give it use once, few, many or a size class.

cdr3_aa,cdr3_nt,v_call,d_call,clone_size,j_call
CASSLSAEAFF,TGTGCCAGCAGTTTATCCGCTGAAGCTTTCTTT,TRBV28,-,-,TRBJ1-1
CASSGRGAETQYF,TGTGCCAGCAGCGGACGGGGGGCAGAGACCCAGTACTTC,TRBV2,-,-,TRBJ2-5
CASSGVWSGGGIDTQYF,TGTGCCAGCAGTGGGGTCTGGAGCGGCGGGGGGATTGATACGCAGTATTTT,TRBV28,TRBD2,-,TRBJ2-3
CASSAQGNTEAFF,TGTGCCAGCAGCGCACAGGGTAACACTGAAGCTTTCTTT,TRBV7-9,-,-,TRBJ1-1
CASSLGVGRAGEQYF,TGTGCCAGCAGCTTAGGGGTCGGGAGGGCCGGTGAGCAGTACTTC,TRBV11-2,TRBD2,-,TRBJ2-7
CASSYDRDAGTEAFF,TGTGCCAGCAGTTACGACAGGGACGCGGGCACTGAAGCTTTCTTT,TRBV6-5,TRBD1,-,TRBJ1-1
CAIRALGGNTIYF,TGTGCCATCAGGGCCCTCGGGGGAAACACCATATATTTT,TRBV10-3,-,once,TRBJ1-3
CASSQDRDNEQFF,TGTGCCAGCAGCCAAGATCGGGACAATGAGCAGTTCTTC,TRBV5-4,-,-,TRBJ2-1
CASGAAGGWDTQYF,TGTGCCAGTGGAGCAGCGGGAGGGTGGGATACGCAGTATTTT,TRBV19,TRBD2,-,TRBJ2-3
CASSYSTDRYLSGKQYF,TGCGCCAGCAGCTATAGCACCGATCGTTACCTCTCTGGAAAGCAGTACTTC,TRBV5-1,-,-,TRBJ2-7
CASSEVRGGDQPQHF,TGTGCCAGCAGTGAAGTTCGCGGCGGGGATCAGCCCCAGCATTTT,TRBV6-1,-,-,TRBJ1-5
CASPTGTSGRARPDTQYF,TGTGCCAGCCCTACCGGGACTAGCGGGAGGGCCCGTCCAGATACGCAGTATTTT,TRBV2,TRBD2,few,TRBJ2-3
CASSLTGAPLEQYF,TGTGCCAGCAGTTTGACAGGGGCCCCTCTCGAGCAGTACTTC,TRBV28,TRBD1,few,TRBJ2-7
CASSPREGTGELFF,TGTGCCAGCTCACCAAGAGAGGGAACCGGGGAGCTGTTTTTT,TRBV18,-,-,TRBJ2-2
CASSVTGMGTRDTQYF,TGTGCCAGCAGCGTGACAGGGATGGGCACCAGAGATACGCAGTATTTT,TRBV9,TRBD1,-,TRBJ2-3
CAWDRKMNTEAFF,TGTGCCTGGGACAGAAAAATGAACACTGAAGCTTTCTTT,TRBV30,-,few,TRBJ1-1
CASSYGLAGDTQYF,TGTGCCAGCAGCTACGGACTAGCGGGAGATACGCAGTATTTT,TRBV11-3,TRBD2,-,TRBJ2-3
CASSGGGRYEQYF,TGTGCCAGCAGCGGTGGGGGCAGATACGAGCAGTACTTC,TRBV5-8,-,few,TRBJ2-7
CASSEGTSGSTDTQYF,TGTGCCAGCAGTGAAGGGACTAGCGGGAGCACAGATACGCAGTATTTT,TRBV2,TRBD2,-,TRBJ2-3
CASSLHSNTALNYGYTF,TGTGCCAGCAGCCTCCACTCCAACACAGCACTTAACTATGGCTACACCTTC,TRBV7-9,-,-,TRBJ1-2
CASSPGQGKNNEQFF,TGCGCCAGCAGCCCGGGACAGGGGAAGAACAATGAGCAGTTCTTC,TRBV5-1,TRBD1,-,TRBJ2-1
CASSNFSGGLSYNSPLHF,TGTGCCAGCAGCAACTTCTCGGGGGGACTCTCCTATAATTCACCCCTCCACTTT,TRBV21-1,-,-,TRBJ1-6
CASSSSLGQGGTEAFF,TGTGCCAGCAGCTCCTCCCTTGGACAGGGGGGCACTGAAGCTTTCTTT,TRBV7-9,TRBD1,-,TRBJ1-1
CASSLTGTGGYGYTF,TGTGCCAGCAGTCTAACCGGGACAGGGGGATATGGCTACACCTTC,TRBV6-6,TRBD1,-,TRBJ1-2
CASSQLRTGGTEAFF,TGTGCCAGCAGCCAACTTCGGACAGGCGGCACTGAAGCTTTCTTT,TRBV7-9,TRBD1,-,TRBJ1-1
CASGGWGTGGPDTQYF,TGTGCCAGTGGAGGCTGGGGGACGGGAGGTCCCGATACGCAGTATTTT,TRBV28,TRBD2,-,TRBJ2-3
CASSLGQGRQEKLFF,TGTGCCAGCAGCTTGGGACAGGGACGCCAAGAAAAACTGTTTTTT,TRBV5-4,TRBD1,few,TRBJ1-4
CASSEASTGLGYEQYF,TGTGCCAGCAGTGAAGCATCGACAGGTCTGGGGTACGAGCAGTACTTC,TRBV6-1,-,-,TRBJ2-7
CASSEGHPARAYGYTF,TGTGCCAGCAGCGAGGGGCACCCGGCGCGTGCCTATGGCTACACCTTC,TRBV9,-,-,TRBJ1-2
CSVQKGAGGKLFF,TGCAGCGTCCAGAAGGGGGCGGGTGGAAAACTGTTTTTT,TRBV29-1,TRBD1,-,TRBJ1-4
CASSVGQGTEAFF,TGTGCCAGCAGCGTAGGTCAGGGCACTGAAGCTTTCTTT,TRBV9,-,-,TRBJ1-1
CASSSTGGEQYF,TGTGCCAGCAGCTCAACGGGAGGCGAGCAGTACTTC,TRBV7-9,TRBD2,-,TRBJ2-7
CASAEYTEAFF,TGTGCCAGCGCAGAATACACGGAAGCTTTCTTT,TRBV27,-,-,TRBJ1-1
CASSVATSGSGETQYF,TGTGCCAGCAGCGTAGCTACTAGCGGGAGCGGGGAGACCCAGTACTTC,TRBV9,TRBD2,-,TRBJ2-5
CASSLPEGGNTEAFF,TGCGCCAGCAGCTTGCCAGAGGGCGGGAACACTGAAGCTTTCTTT,TRBV5-1,-,-,TRBJ1-1